These 12 T cell receptor beta chains were sequenced from one sample in a study of blood T cell repertoires in COVID-19. Clones were read by immunoSEQ multiplex PCR, and TCRdb kept only the in-frame ones, dropping some. The sample includes some 180,000 clones, roughly 80% of them seen just once. The sequenced sample consisted of peripheral blood. The receptor set was obtained from a human donor in a cohort sampled during active COVID-19.

The chain recombines TRBV18 with TRBJ2-1, with D possibly TRBD1 on 6 matching bases. The V gene's germline CDR1 is KGHSH and CDR2 LQKENI. V shed 0 bases and J shed 7 bases, with 13 bases lying between them. The CDR3 runs 15 residues. CDR3 sequence reads: CASSPPNRDRNEQFF. CDR3 nucleotide sequence: TGTGCCAGCTCACCACCGAACAGGGATAGGAATGAGCAGTTCTTC.

This chain connects TRBV10-1 to TRBJ2-7; perhaps TRBD2 as D (5 bases). V lost 3 bases, J lost 2 bases, and 11 bases lay in between. Per the germline V gene, CDR1 is WNHNN and CDR2 is SYGVQD (reference sequence). The CDR3 has 14 amino acids. The CDR3 DNA reads as TGCGCCAGCAGTGACCTGGACTTTCCCTACGAGCAGTACTTC. Protein sequence: CASSDLDFPYEQYF.

J is TRBJ1-1 and V is TRBV13; 7 bases are shared with TRBD1. The germline gives CDR1 PRHDT, CDR2 FYEKMQ (reference sequence). V was clipped by 5 bases and J by 1 base; unmatched bases: 4. This CDR3 contains 14 residues. The DNA of the CDR3 is TGTGCCAGCAGCCCGGGACAGACGAACACTGAAGCTTTCTTT. This gives the protein CASSPGQTNTEAFF.

V usage is TRBV6-4 and J usage is TRBJ1-2; D is unclear. The germline V gene has CDR1 MRHNA and CDR2 SNTAGT. Trimming took 8 bases from V and 8 from J, leaving 15 bases between them. The CDR3 consists of 12 residues. The CDR3 here is CASRVLSLGYTF. CDR3 DNA sequence: TGTGCCAGCCGAGTCCTTTCCCTCGGCTACACCTTC.

The chain combines TRBV4-1 with TRBJ2-6; D may be TRBD1 (6 bases). V lost 2 bases to trimming and J lost 4 bases, with 12 bases between them. The CDR3 covers 16 residues. Germline V gene data show CDR1 as MGHRA and CDR2 as YSYEKL. The CDR3 loop reads CASSQPTGTGANVLTF. CDR3 in DNA: TGCGCCAGCAGCCAACCAACAGGGACCGGGGCCAACGTCCTGACTTTC.

V and J are TRBV3-1 (or the pseudogene TRBV3-2) and TRBJ2-7, with D possibly TRBD1 on 6 matching bases. The CDR3 consists of 13 residues. V was pared by 3 bases and J by 6 bases, with 12 bases between. Germline V lookup: CDR1 LGHDT, CDR2 YNNKEL (reference sequence). The CDR3 DNA sequence: TGTGCCAGCAGCCAGGCGAGGGACACCGAGCAGTACTTC. Translated: CASSQARDTEQYF.

The V gene is TRBV9, the J gene TRBJ1-2; 8 bases align to TRBD1. Trimming took 2 bases from V and 0 from J; bases not matched to a gene: 3. Germline V gene sequence: CDR1 SGDLS, CDR2 YYNGEE. The CDR3 length is 15 residues. The CDR3 loop is CASSVTGVANYGYTF. DNA of the CDR3: TGTGCCAGCAGCGTGACAGGGGTAGCTAACTATGGCTACACCTTC.

This chain links TRBV7-9 with TRBJ1-1; perhaps TRBD1 as D (6 bases). CDR1 SEHNR and CDR2 FQNEAQ come from the germline V gene (reference sequence). V was trimmed by 4 bases and J by 4 bases, leaving 13 bases between them. CDR3 length: 14 residues. CDR3 region: CASSSQGRGTEAFF. For the CDR3, the DNA is TGTGCCAGCAGCTCACAGGGCCGGGGCACTGAAGCTTTCTTT. Full variable domain (remainder filled in from reference TRBV7-9 and TRBJ1-1): DTGVSQNPRHKITKRGQNVTFRCDPISEHNRLYWYRQTLGQGPEFLTYFQNEAQLEKSRLLSDRFSAERPKGSFSTLEIQRTEQGDSAMYLCASSSQGRGTEAFFGQGTRLTVV.

This clone was detected once. V gene TRBV13 combines with J gene TRBJ2-1; 11 nucleotides align to TRBD2. CDR1 is PRHDT, CDR2 FYEKMQ, per germline (reference sequence). There are 17 residues in the CDR3. Trimming removed 2 bases from V and 7 bases from J; junction bases left unmatched: 10. CDR3 amino acids: CASSLRLAGGSENEQFF. The CDR3 DNA follows: TGTGCCAGCAGCTTAAGGCTAGCGGGGGGTTCGGAGAATGAGCAGTTCTTC. Full variable domain (remainder filled in from reference TRBV13 and TRBJ2-1): AAGVIQSPRHLIKEKRETATLKCYPIPRHDTVYWYQQGPGQDPQFLISFYEKMQSDKGSIPDRFSAQQFSDYHSELNMSSLELGDSALYFCASSLRLAGGSENEQFFGPGTRLTVL.

The rearrangement joins TRBV7-9 to TRBJ2-2; 7 nucleotides align to TRBD2. The V segment lost 5 bases and the J segment 14 bases; nucleotides outside the gene matches: 14. The CDR3 consists of 14 residues. Germline CDR1 reads SEHNR; CDR2 reads FQNEAQ (reference sequence). The CDR3 reads CASSLSASGPELFF. CDR3 nucleotide sequence: TGTGCCAGCAGCCTGAGCGCTAGCGGTCCCGAACTGTTTTTT.

The chain has TRBV29-1 and TRBJ2-1; D perhaps matches TRBD1 (6 bases). CDR1 is SQVTM, CDR2 ANQGSEA, per germline. CDR3 length: 15 residues. V dropped 5 bases and J dropped 4 bases, with 18 bases sitting between them. CDR3 nucleotides: TGCAGCGTTACCCTGGTCCAGGGGAAATACAATGAGCAGTTCTTC. It codes for CSVTLVQGKYNEQFF.

The chain combines TRBV18 with TRBJ1-1, with 8 bases matching TRBD1. The CDR3 runs to 14 residues. Germline values: CDR1 KGHSH, CDR2 LQKENI. V was pared by 2 bases and J by 5 bases, with 4 bases of the junction left unmatched. CDR3 in DNA: TGTGCCAGCTCACCAAGACAGGGGAGAACTGAAGCTTTCTTT. Encoded protein: CASSPRQGRTEAFF.